The sequence of this T cell receptor (beta chain) was determined in a study of blood T cell repertoires in COVID-19 (dated by TCRdb to the early 2020s). General notes on the study: Collaborator samples came from the United States, Italy and Spain and covered acute and convalescent phases of COVID-19. Samples were obtained from the ongoing ImmuneRACE study (first 160 participants) and from roughly 1,300 subjects provided by 6 global collaborators. The repertoires were released in a freely available public database meant as a resource for research on the immune response to SARS-CoV-2. Subjects who had been exposed to COVID-19, were actively infected with it, or had recovered from it provided the deeply sampled blood TCRbeta repertoires that made up the dataset. The material from the prospective study consisted of cDNA or gDNA derived from T cells, B-cell-depleted T cells, or PBMCs. Where available, HLA class I and class II types were obtained from metadata supplied by the sample provider rather than from assay-based typing. Nearly every sample came with metadata listing a de-identified subject ID, COVID-19 status, age in years and sex.

Enrolling through a virtual design, the prospective study's participants ranged in age from roughly 18 to 89 years and lived across some 23 United States geographic areas. Cohort assignment in the prospective study relied on participant-reported clinical history from a screening survey and a study questionnaire. ImmuneRACE Cohort 3 recovered participants were defined by two consecutive negative NP/OP PCR tests, healthcare professional clearance, or symptom resolution. In the prospective study, whole blood, serum and a nasopharyngeal or oropharyngeal swab were collected from each participant by mobile phlebotomists. Participants in the prospective study had the option to provide additional blood draws and questionnaires over a roughly 2-month period. Prospective study blood samples were shipped either frozen or at room temperature before DNA extraction. Worth noting for this clone: Its antigen is still unknown. Per-nucleotide qualities are absent, and no much larger clonotype sits a single base away.

The study at large found these results: The amount of clinical and demographic metadata varied by source and participant and was provided uncurated.

TCRbeta CDR3 regions were amplified from genomic DNA using the immunoSEQ Assay, a bias-controlled multiplex PCR. The authors' pipeline ran thus. The number of nucleated cells in each sample was estimated from the amplification of reference gene primers within the assay. Sequence reads were collapsed and filtered to measure the absolute abundance of every unique TCRbeta CDR3 rearrangement. For each sample, productive Simpson clonality was calculated as the square root of Simpson's diversity index over productive rearrangements. TCRdb took over this immuneACCESS table, retaining in-frame rearrangements with V and J assigned. Such tables are incomplete; in checked studies, under half of the missing clones stem from an unresolved V gene, and the remainder is unexplained. V and J calls and clone size are as listed in that table; D and trimming were resolved from the DNA. This sample gives approximately 160,000 clones in total; approximately 87% of them show up just once. The ten largest clones capture around 4.3% of the sample.

The CDR3 sequence holds 15 residues, the cysteine and phenylalanine included. Here the CDR3 DNA is all that survives: 45 bases in frame from base 1. The V end loses 5 bases and the J end loses 7 bases, and a stretch of 15 bases separates them. The germline V gene gives CDR1 as SGHDN and CDR2 as FVKESK. This receptor chain uses TRBV14 and TRBJ1-6; the D gene is possibly TRBD1, with 6 bases matching. The sequencing input was PBMCs or T cells enriched from blood (not recorded which). The TCR comes from a woman aged 50 to 60 who had recovered from COVID-19. The CDR3 has the sequence CASSSLGRGNSPLHF. The bases are TGTGCCAGCAGCTCCCTAGGGAGGGGGAATTCACCCCTCCACTTT.